This T cell receptor (beta chain) was sequenced during a study of PD-1 blockade in mismatch repair-deficient tumors. The length of the CDR3 is 15 residues. Germline lookup yields CDR1 SGHDT and CDR2 YYEEEE. Trimming shortened V by 4 bases and J by 0 bases, and 8 bases separated the two germline ends. Profiling relied on immunoSEQ multiplex PCR, and the TCRdb table lists in-frame clones only, not all of them. This sample has some 120,000 clones; approximately 91% occur once, and the top ten carry 12%. The clonotype was recovered from an adult with mismatch repair-deficient cancer. The rearrangement uses TRBV5-6 and TRBJ2-6; D possibly matches TRBD1 or TRBD2 (5 bases each). The sequencing used peripheral blood, collected just over 70 weeks after starting pembrolizumab. CDR3 protein: CASSRGVSGANVLTF. In DNA form, the CDR3 reads TGTGCCAGCAGCCGAGGGGTCTCTGGGGCCAACGTCCTGACTTTC.